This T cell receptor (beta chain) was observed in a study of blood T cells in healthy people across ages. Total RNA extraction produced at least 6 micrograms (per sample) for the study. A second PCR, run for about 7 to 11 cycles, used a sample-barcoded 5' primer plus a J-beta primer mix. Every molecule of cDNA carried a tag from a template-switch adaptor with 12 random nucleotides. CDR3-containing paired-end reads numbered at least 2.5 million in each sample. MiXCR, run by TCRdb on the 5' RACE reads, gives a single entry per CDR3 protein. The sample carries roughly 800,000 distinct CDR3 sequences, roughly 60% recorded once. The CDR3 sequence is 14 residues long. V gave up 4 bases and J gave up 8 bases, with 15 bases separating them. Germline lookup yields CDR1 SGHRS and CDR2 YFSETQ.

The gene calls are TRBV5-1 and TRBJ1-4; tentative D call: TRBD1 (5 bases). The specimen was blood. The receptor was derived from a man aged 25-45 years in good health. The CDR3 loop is CASSRTPLGEKLFF. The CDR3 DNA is TGCGCCAGCAGCCGGACACCTCTAGGGGAAAAACTGTTTTTT.